This TCR beta chain was recovered during a study of T cells in Graves' hyperthyroidism and ophthalmopathy (dated by TCRdb to about 2019). The study in broad terms: Peripheral blood was sampled at the time of initial diagnosis, prior to any treatment. To identify distinguishing TCR V-J signatures, a discovery cohort of 95 to 100 patients was used, comprising some 45 with Graves' ophthalmopathy and around 57 with stable Graves' hyperthyroidism. Whether ophthalmopathy could be predicted prospectively was tested in an independent validation cohort made up of approximately 19 hyperthyroidism patients plus 17 patients who later progressed to ophthalmopathy. For training and testing, the approximately 92 patients in the discovery cohort were randomly divided in a 7:3 ratio. Thyroid tissue and blood T-cell repertoires from several Graves' hyperthyroidism patients were also compared in the study. After sampling, hyperthyroidism patients received methimazole starting at 30 mg daily, and ophthalmopathy patients received high-dose intravenous methylprednisolone. According to the paper, TCR Vbeta CDR3 sequencing was carried out on over 130 peripheral blood samples, which came from about 45 ophthalmopathy, some 73 hyperthyroidism and about 17 progressor patients. Overall results and qualifications from the work: A model built on a 13 V-J signature distinguished ophthalmopathy from stable hyperthyroidism, reaching 85% to 90% sensitivity and about 81% specificity in cross-validation and 80%/75% in testing. In validation, progression to ophthalmopathy was predicted by the model with roughly 71% sensitivity and just over 72% specificity, a median of about 6 months before onset. Sample size was not statistically predetermined, and investigators were not blinded to group allocation. Most expanded thyroid clonotypes (frequency above 0.001) were also detected in blood, suggesting blood repertoires may reflect thyroid immune responses.

Stable Graves' hyperthyroidism was defined as the absence of progression to ophthalmopathy over 18 months of follow-up. Hyperthyroidism patients were newly diagnosed, with disease duration under 2 months, and aged 18 to 65 years. Exclusion was applied to patients with uncontrolled infections, other autoimmune diseases, pregnancy or lactation. Diagnoses were based on clinical symptoms, serum thyroxine and TRAb, thyroid ultrasound and orbital computed tomography. PBMCs were isolated from more than 8 ml of fresh peripheral blood by Ficoll-Paque density gradient centrifugation. Total RNA was extracted with Trizol reagent, and quality was checked on an Agilent 2100 Bioanalyzer. The table lists this clonotype with many counts. No antigen is known for it. Per-base qualities were not stored, and no clone one base away is much larger. TCR beta CDR3 regions were amplified from RNA transcripts. The TCR CDR3 was subjected to a first round of RT-PCR using the HTBI primer set and the Qiagen OneStep RT-PCR kit. The libraries were constructed in a second round of multiplex PCR and then size-selected and purified. Sequencing of the libraries was done on an Illumina HiSeq2000 using paired-end 100 bp reads. Per the authors' processing: SOAPnuke was used to process the raw data, throwing out any read that contained adapters or uncalled bases, had a mean Phred below 15, or lacked an exact constant-primer or identifier match. High-quality paired reads were merged using COPE v1.2.5, and each unique nucleotide sequence was defined as a clonotype. MiTCR v1.1 was used to align clonotypes to the IMGT TRBV, TRBD and TRBJ reference segments. The analysis included only V-J combinations with a frequency above 0.0001, which together covered 99% to 99.2% of the repertoires. A TCS score was defined as the ratio of F50 (clonal expansion) to E x V (chaos), with BLOSUM62-based TCRdist applied between CDR3 peptides within each V-J. Welch's t-statistics and random forest reduced 514 V-J features to 13, which were used in a naive Bayes classifier (R e1071). Starting from the raw public reads, TCRdb applied fastp trimming at Q25, assembled clones with MiXCR and retained in-frame beta chains. Each CDR3 protein gets just one entry, which takes the most common genes and DNA from the rows behind it. None of the V and J calls come from the authors' own analysis; TCRdb made them. This sample is represented by around 450,000 distinct CDR3 sequences; around 13% of them were singletons. The ten largest clones represent 4% to 6.5% of the sample.

Trimming accounts for 0 bases at V and 4 bases at J, while the number of junction bases matched to no gene is 15. The germline V gene yields SGHTA for CDR1 and FQGTGA for CDR2. The CDR3 contains 18 residues, cysteine and phenylalanine counted. This entry keeps only the CDR3 DNA: 54 bases, framed from base 1. The chain couples TRBV7-3 to TRBJ2-7, with TRBD2 identical over 7 junction bases. This clonotype was sampled from a woman aged 18 to 35 with Graves' hyperthyroidism. Sequencing input: blood. The DNA reads TGTGCCAGCAGCTTAACGGGCGTCTCAGCGGGAAATAGGTACGAGCAGTACTTC. Its protein reads: CASSLTGVSAGNRYEQYF. Beyond the CDR3, the reference TRBV7-3 and TRBJ2-7 genes provide the residues; the full variable domain reads: GAGVSQTPSNKVTEKGKYVELRCDPISGHTALYWYRQSLGQGPEFLIYFQGTGAADDSGLPNDRFFAVRPEGSVSTLKIQRTERGDSAVYLCASSLTGVSAGNRYEQYFGPGTRLTVT.